A single sample gave rise to the 30 T cell receptor beta chains below, sequenced in a study of breast tumors, draining lymph nodes, adjacent tissues listed by TCRdb under 2016. Lymph node samples came from the axillary draining lymph nodes of breast cancer patients. The method behind the library was multiplex PCR. TCRdb shows the sequencer as Illumina HiSeq 2000. TCRdb trimmed public reads at Q25 via fastp, called clones via MiXCR and kept in-frame beta chains. Rows are unified per CDR3 protein, each entry keeping the most common DNA and genes. In all, the sample holds 270,000 or so distinct CDR3 sequences, and around 30% of those were seen once. The biggest ten clones account for around 1% of the sample. The sequencing sample was made of axillary lymph node tissue. These receptors all stem from a female donor with breast cancer. Some clones in this sample may be carry-over from other donors' samples.

At least ten counts were recorded for this clonotype. The chain is built from TRBV4-1 and TRBJ1-4; D is unresolved. V lost 0 bases, J lost 8 bases, and 16 bases lay in between. The V gene's germline CDR1 is MGHRA and CDR2 YSYEKL. The CDR3 spans 16 residues. CDR3 residues: CASSQEGAANREKLFF. The CDR3 region has the DNA TGCGCCAGCAGCCAAGAGGGCGCAGCGAACCGGGAAAAACTGTTTTTT.

This clonotype has a count of ten or more. One end of the junction fails to match germline, which may point to a read error. V is TRBV6-2 or TRBV6-3 and J is TRBJ2-5; 10 nucleotides align to TRBD2. Germline CDR1 reads MNHEY; CDR2 reads SVGEGT. The CDR3 spans 12 residues. The chain's CDR3 is CASSPLSGRVHF. In nucleotides, the CDR3 is TGTGCCAGCAGTCCACTGAGCGGGAGGGTGCACTTC.

Turning to this clonotype: At one end the junction does not follow the germline gene, possibly because of a read error. This chain connects TRBV7-7 to TRBJ2-5; tentatively, D is TRBD1 (5 bases). The CDR3 is 13 residues long. Germline assignment: CDR1 SSHAT and CDR2 FNYEAQ (reference sequence). DNA of the CDR3: TGTGCTAGCAGCTTGGACAAACAAGAGACCCAGTACTTC. Its translation: CASSLDKQETQYF. Using reference TRBV7-7 and TRBJ2-5 for the parts outside the CDR3, the full variable domain is GAGVSQSPRYKVTKRGQDVTLRCDPISSHATLYWYQQALGQGPEFLTYFNYEAQPDKSGLPSDRFSAERPEGSISTLTIQRTEQRDSAMYRCASSLDKQETQYFGPGTRLLVL.

This clonotype was seen at least ten times. This chain connects TRBV16 to TRBJ2-6; D unresolved. V was pared by 8 bases and J by 0 bases, with 5 bases between. The CDR3 runs to 13 residues. CDR1 is KGHSY, CDR2 FQNENV, per germline. The chain's CDR3 is CASRSSGANVLTF. The CDR3 DNA sequence: TGTGCCAGCCGTAGCTCTGGGGCCAACGTCCTGACTTTC. Drawing the rest from reference TRBV16 and TRBJ2-6, the complete variable domain is GEEVAQTPKHLVRGEGQKAKLYCAPIKGHSYVFWYQQVLKNEFKFLISFQNENVFDETGMPKERFSAKCLPNSPCSLEIQATKLEDSAVYFCASRSSGANVLTFGAGSRLTVL.

The gene calls are TRBV20-1 and TRBJ1-4; 9 bases map to TRBD1. Germline CDR1 DFQATT, CDR2 SNEGSKA (reference sequence). The trim removed 1 base at V and 8 bases at J, leaving 17 bases unmatched. CDR3 size: 18 residues. The CDR3 loop reads CSARAPSGSSTGGEKLFF. The CDR3 nucleotides read TGCAGTGCTAGAGCCCCTAGCGGAAGTAGCACAGGGGGCGAAAAACTGTTTTTT.

This clonotype showed up just a few times. A much larger clone lies one base from this, so it may be a read error. V usage is TRBV7-3 and J usage is TRBJ2-1; TRBD2 might be the D (6 bases). This CDR3 has 15 amino acids. Germline CDR1 SGHTA, CDR2 FQGTGA. The CDR3 DNA is TGTGCCAGCAGCTTAGCGCGGGGCTCCTACAATGAGCAGCTCTTC. This translates into CASSLARGSYNEQLF.

Only a few counts were recorded for this clonotype. A read error may be the cause here, since a much bigger clone is one base away. The J gene is TRBJ2-1, the V gene TRBV13; a possible D gene is TRBD1 (5 bases). V shed 4 bases and J shed 9 bases, with 7 bases lying between them. There are 11 residues in the CDR3. The germline CDR1 and CDR2 sequences are PRHDT and FYEKMQ (reference sequence). CDR3 sequence reads: CASSSDSEQFF. In DNA, the CDR3 is TGTGCCAGCAGCTCCGACAGTGAGCAGTTCTTC.

This clonotype was recorded at least ten times. This rearrangement joins TRBV15 to TRBJ2-3; D is ambiguous. The CDR3 is made up of 14 amino acids. Looked up from germline, CDR1 is LNHNV and CDR2 is YYDKDF (reference sequence). V was cut by 1 base and J by 3 bases, with 8 bases left in between. CDR3 sequence: CATSRGLATDTQYF. Here the CDR3 DNA reads TGTGCCACCAGCAGAGGGTTGGCAACAGATACGCAGTATTTT.

This clonotype was recorded at least ten times. J is TRBJ1-6 and V is TRBV9, with a weak D call TRBD1 (5 bases). The CDR3 runs to 15 residues. V lost 3 bases and J lost 6, with 13 bases in between. CDR1 is SGDLS, CDR2 YYNGEE, per germline. The CDR3 region has the DNA TGTGCCAGCAGCGCCTCCGCCGGGACTAATTCACCCCTCCACTTT. It translates to CASSASAGTNSPLHF.

This chain links TRBV6-1 with TRBJ2-7; 12 bases are shared with TRBD2. Looked up from germline, CDR1 is MNHNS and CDR2 is SASEGT. The V segment lost 1 base and the J segment 5 bases; nucleotides outside the gene matches: 15. There are 19 residues in the CDR3. The CDR3 spells CASSEVPWASGRARDEQYF. CDR3 coding DNA: TGTGCCAGCAGTGAAGTCCCCTGGGCTAGCGGGAGGGCCCGGGACGAGCAGTACTTC.

This clonotype was counted at least ten times. The chain carries TRBV9 and TRBJ2-7; 7 bases agree with TRBD1. Looked up from germline, CDR1 is SGDLS and CDR2 is YYNGEE. V lost 4 bases, J lost 4 bases, and 8 bases stayed unmatched. The CDR3 is 14 amino acids. CDR3 nucleotide sequence: TGTGCCAGCAGCCCTCGGGACAGAAGATACGAGCAGTACTTC. Amino acids: CASSPRDRRYEQYF.

This clonotype occurred many times. This rearrangement joins TRBV7-9 to TRBJ1-2; D uncertain. This CDR3 comprises 13 residues. Looked up from germline, CDR1 is SEHNR and CDR2 is FQNEAQ (reference sequence). V lost 1 base, J lost 4 bases, and 7 bases lay in between. CDR3 in amino acids: CASSLEEIYGYTF. CDR3 bases: TGTGCCAGCAGCTTAGAAGAAATCTATGGCTACACCTTC.

This rearrangement joins TRBV7-6 to TRBJ1-1; the D gene is possibly TRBD1 (5 bases). The germline V and J ends were trimmed by 6 bases and 6 bases, with 14 bases remaining between them. Germline V lookup: CDR1 SGHVS, CDR2 FNYEAQ. This CDR3 has 13 residues. CDR3 sequence: CASSPRSGAEAFF. Here the CDR3 DNA reads TGTGCCAGCAGTCCCCGATCGGGGGCTGAAGCTTTCTTT.

Many counts were recorded for this clonotype. The rearrangement uses TRBV20-1 and TRBJ1-2; D not certain. The CDR3 length is 12 residues. Germline assignment: CDR1 DFQATT and CDR2 SNEGSKA (reference sequence). V was trimmed by 3 bases and J by 4 bases, leaving 9 bases between them. As DNA, the CDR3 is TGCAGTGCTAGGAGTTCAACCTATGGCTACACCTTC. It translates to CSARSSTYGYTF.

The rearrangement joins TRBV6-1 to TRBJ2-2; 9 bases agree with TRBD1. This CDR3 has 15 amino acids. Germline V gives CDR1 MNHNS, CDR2 SASEGT. J lost 2 bases, V lost 10 bases, and 8 bases had no gene match. CDR3 sequence: CAIPTGGGNTGELFF. Here the CDR3 DNA reads TGTGCCATCCCGACAGGGGGAGGAAACACCGGGGAGCTGTTTTTT.

This clonotype was recorded many times. The J gene is TRBJ2-3, the V gene TRBV19, with 13 bases fitting TRBD2. V lost 4 bases to trimming and J lost 3 bases; unmatched junction nucleotides: 4. Germline CDR1 reads LNHDA; CDR2 reads SQIVND (reference sequence). The CDR3 totals 16 residues. DNA of the CDR3: TGTGCCAGTAGTACTCCGACTAGCGGGGGGACAGATACGCAGTATTTT. This translates into CASSTPTSGGTDTQYF.

This clonotype showed up many times. The V gene is TRBV5-1, the J gene TRBJ2-1; TRBD2 is a possible D gene (5 bases). V was pared by 0 bases and J by 4 bases, with 11 bases between. Germline V gene lookup returns CDR1 SGHRS and CDR2 YFSETQ. This CDR3 has 15 residues. For the CDR3, the DNA is TGCGCCAGCAGCTTGGAGATGACTAAGTACAATGAGCAGTTCTTC. This gives the protein CASSLEMTKYNEQFF.

In this sample, this clonotype turned up many times. The genes are TRBV7-9 and TRBJ2-5; D remains ambiguous. The CDR3 spans 11 residues. Germline values: CDR1 SEHNR, CDR2 FQNEAQ (reference sequence). The germline V and J ends were trimmed by 1 base and 14 bases, with 11 bases remaining between them. The CDR3 sequence: CASSLVTSLYF. The DNA for the CDR3 is TGTGCCAGCAGCTTAGTGACTTCCCTATACTTC.

This clonotype was detected a few times. With a much larger clone just one base away, this may be a read error. The J gene is TRBJ1-2, the V gene TRBV20-1, with TRBD1 as a possible D gene (6 bases). Germline V lookup: CDR1 DFQATT, CDR2 SNEGSKA (reference sequence). This CDR3 has 13 residues. The CDR3 sequence: CSAREGQNYAYTF. The CDR3 nucleotides read TGCAGTGCTAGAGAAGGACAGAACTATGCCTACACCTTC.

The J gene is TRBJ2-3, the V gene TRBV29-1, with 8 positions matching TRBD2. Germline loops: CDR1 SQVTM, CDR2 ANQGSEA. With 5 bases clipped from V and 0 bases from J, the junction kept 4 bases outside the gene matches. The CDR3 length is 14 residues. CDR3 in amino acids: CSVLLAGSTDTQYF. The CDR3 region has the DNA TGCAGCGTTCTCCTAGCGGGTAGCACAGATACGCAGTATTTT.

The chain is built from TRBV30 and TRBJ2-7; D call uncertain. This CDR3 is built from 15 residues. Trimming stripped 3 bases from V and 2 bases from J, with 17 bases between. The germline CDR1 and CDR2 sequences are GTSNPN and SVGIG (reference sequence). Here the CDR3 reads CAWSVGRVVTYEQYF. CDR3 nucleotides: TGTGCCTGGAGCGTGGGTAGGGTCGTCACCTACGAGCAGTACTTC. Supplemented by reference TRBV30 and TRBJ2-7, the full variable domain reads SQTIHQWPATLVQPVGSPLSLECTVEGTSNPNLYWYRQAAGRGLQLLFYSVGIGQISSEVPQNLSASRPQDRQFILSSKKLLLSDSGFYLCAWSVGRVVTYEQYFGPGTRLTVT.

This clonotype was picked up many times. V and J are TRBV20-1 and TRBJ2-1; 8 positions agree with TRBD1. Germline CDR1 is DFQATT and CDR2 is SNEGSKA (reference sequence). CDR3 length: 15 amino acids. V shed 0 bases and J 4 bases; nucleotides not matched to a gene: 5. The CDR3 region has the DNA TGCAGTGCTAGAGACCAGGGGGCGCCTTACAATGAGCAGTTCTTC. It translates to CSARDQGAPYNEQFF.

This clonotype was observed many times. The chain links TRBV12-3 or TRBV12-4 to TRBJ2-5, with a tentative D call TRBD2 (6 bases). The CDR3 spans 14 residues. Between the trimmed V and J ends, which lost 3 bases and 5 bases, there was a span of 13 bases. The CDR3 loop is CASSFVGGEETQYF. The CDR3 DNA sequence: TGTGCCAGCAGTTTTGTGGGAGGTGAGGAGACCCAGTACTTC.

This clonotype showed up many times. The chain employs TRBV24-1 and TRBJ2-7; no reliable D call. CDR1 KGHDR and CDR2 SFDVKD come from the germline V gene. V was shortened by 4 bases and J by 2 bases, with 11 bases between the two germline ends. The CDR3 contains 14 residues. CDR3 bases: TGTGCCACCAGTGACCTGAGTGCACCCTACGAGCAGTACTTC. Its protein is CATSDLSAPYEQYF.

In its sample, this clonotype was seen a few times. A single base separates this from a much larger clone, so it may be a read error. This chain links TRBV19 with TRBJ1-3; 7 bases are shared with TRBD1. Germline V gene sequence: CDR1 LNHDA, CDR2 SQIVND (reference sequence). This CDR3 is built from 16 residues. DNA for the CDR3: TGTACCAGTAGTATAGAAGGGACAGTGCTTCAAAACACCATATATTTT. Residues: CTSSIEGTVLQNTIYF.

Ten or more counts support this clonotype. The V call is TRBV9, the J call TRBJ2-2; D call uncertain. The length of the CDR3 is 14 residues. The ends were cut back, 2 bases at V and 4 bases at J, with 9 bases in the middle. Germline values: CDR1 SGDLS, CDR2 YYNGEE. CDR3 DNA: TGTGCCAGCAGCGTCTCCGGTACCACCGGGGAGCTGTTTTTT. This encodes CASSVSGTTGELFF.

As for this clonotype: An end of the junction does not agree with germline; a read error may underlie this. The gene calls are TRBV18 and TRBJ2-5; 7 bases are a match to TRBD1. Per germline, CDR1 KGHSH and CDR2 LQKENI. This CDR3 spans 17 amino acids. CDR3 DNA: TGTGCCAGCTCAGCATCCGACAGGGAGCGGTACCAAGAGGCCCAGTACTTC. As protein: CASSASDRERYQEAQYF.

The V gene is TRBV6-5, the J gene TRBJ2-5, with D unclear. Trimming pared 0 bases from V and 5 bases from J, leaving 7 bases between. CDR3 length: 13 amino acids. CDR1 is MNHEY, CDR2 SVGAGI, per germline. The chain's CDR3 is CASSYSGYETQYF. As DNA, the CDR3 is TGTGCCAGCAGTTACTCGGGTTACGAGACCCAGTACTTC.

A word on this clonotype: One end of the junction fails to match germline, which may point to a read error. The chain couples TRBV14 to TRBJ2-1, with 10 bases identical to TRBD2. The CDR3 runs 22 residues. CDR1 and CDR2 from the germline V gene are SGHDN and FVKESK. DNA of the CDR3: TGTGCCAACAGCCAATTTGGTCCGGGACTAGCGCGACCACAGAGACCCTACAATGAGCAGTTCTTC. The encoded protein is CANSQFGPGLARPQRPYNEQFF.

This clonotype came up a few times. Possible read error: a much larger clone is one base away. The chain employs TRBV20-1 and TRBJ2-1, with D hard to call. This CDR3 is built from 11 residues. Germline V lookup: CDR1 DFQATT, CDR2 SNEGSKA (reference sequence). CDR3 DNA sequence: TGCAGTGTTCCTTCCGGGTCGATGCAGTCCTTC. This translates into CSVPSGSMQSF.